This TCR beta chain came from a study of Graves' ophthalmopathy and Graves' hyperthyroidism. Study details: Samples of peripheral blood were obtained at initial diagnosis, prior to treatment of any kind.

Orbital computed tomography, thyroid ultrasound, TRAb, serum thyroxine and clinical symptoms formed the basis of diagnosis. PBMCs stemmed from around 9.1 ml of fresh peripheral blood. Investigators amplified TCR beta CDR3 regions from RNA transcripts. Scientists carried out first-round RT-PCR using HTBI primers and then a second-round multiplex PCR. TCRdb redid the calling of the multiplex PCR reads with MiXCR, one entry per CDR3 protein. This table has 260,000 or so distinct CDR3 sequences, about 47% appearing once. Germline V gene data show CDR1 as SGHTA and CDR2 as FQGNSA. This CDR3 has 15 residues. V shed 3 bases and J shed 3 bases, with 15 bases lying between them.

Sequencing was carried out using peripheral blood. The TCR originated in an adult man with Graves' ophthalmopathy. The chain carries TRBV7-2 and TRBJ2-7; weak D call: TRBD2 (6 bases). DNA of the CDR3: TGTGCCAGCAGCTTCCTCTCGGGAGAGGGCTACGAGCAGTACTTC. It specifies CASSFLSGEGYEQYF.